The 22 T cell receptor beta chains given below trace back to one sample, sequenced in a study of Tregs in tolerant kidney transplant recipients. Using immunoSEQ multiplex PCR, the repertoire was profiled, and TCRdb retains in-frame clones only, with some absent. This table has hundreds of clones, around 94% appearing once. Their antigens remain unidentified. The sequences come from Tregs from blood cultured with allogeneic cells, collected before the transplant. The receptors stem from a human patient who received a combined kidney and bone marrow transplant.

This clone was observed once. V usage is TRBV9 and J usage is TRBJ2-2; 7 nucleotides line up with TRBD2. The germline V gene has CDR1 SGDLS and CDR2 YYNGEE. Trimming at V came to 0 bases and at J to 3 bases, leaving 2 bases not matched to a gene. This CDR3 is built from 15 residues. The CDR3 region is CASSVEAGYTGELFF. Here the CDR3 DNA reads TGTGCCAGCAGCGTAGAAGCGGGATACACCGGGGAGCTGTTTTTT.

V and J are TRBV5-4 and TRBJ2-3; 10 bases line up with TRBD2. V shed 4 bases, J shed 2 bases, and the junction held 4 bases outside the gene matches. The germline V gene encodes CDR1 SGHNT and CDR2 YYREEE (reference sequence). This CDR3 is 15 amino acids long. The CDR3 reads CASSRTSGPTDTQYF. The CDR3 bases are TGTGCCAGCAGCCGGACTAGCGGTCCCACAGATACGCAGTATTTT.

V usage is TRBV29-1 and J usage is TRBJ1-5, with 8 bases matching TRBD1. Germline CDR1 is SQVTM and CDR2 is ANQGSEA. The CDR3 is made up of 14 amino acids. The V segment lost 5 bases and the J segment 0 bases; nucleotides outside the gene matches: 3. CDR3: CSVRTGYSNQPQHF. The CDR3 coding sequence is TGCAGCGTTCGGACAGGGTATAGCAATCAGCCCCAGCATTTT. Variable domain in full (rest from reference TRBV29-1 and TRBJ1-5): SAVISQKPSRDICQRGTSLTIQCQVDSQVTMMFWYRQQPGQSLTLIATANQGSEATYESGFVIDKFPISRPNLTFSTLTVSNMSPEDSSIYLCSVRTGYSNQPQHFGDGTRLSIL.

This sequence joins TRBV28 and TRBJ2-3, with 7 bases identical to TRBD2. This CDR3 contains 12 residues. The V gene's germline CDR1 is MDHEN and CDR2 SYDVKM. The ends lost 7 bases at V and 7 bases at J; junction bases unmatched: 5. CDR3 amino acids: CASTTSKYTQYF. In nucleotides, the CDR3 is TGTGCCAGCACGACTAGCAAATATACGCAGTATTTT.

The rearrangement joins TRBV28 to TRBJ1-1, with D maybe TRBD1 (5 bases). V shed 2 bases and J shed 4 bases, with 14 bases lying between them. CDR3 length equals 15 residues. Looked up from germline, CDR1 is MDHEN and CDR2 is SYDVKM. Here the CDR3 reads CASSLTGFQGTEAFF. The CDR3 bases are TGTGCCAGCAGTTTAACCGGCTTTCAGGGCACTGAAGCTTTCTTT.

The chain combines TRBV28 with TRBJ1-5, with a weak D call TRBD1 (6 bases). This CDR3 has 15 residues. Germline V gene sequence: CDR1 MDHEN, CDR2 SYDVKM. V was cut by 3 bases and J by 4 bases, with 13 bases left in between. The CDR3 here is CASSFAGAENQPQHF. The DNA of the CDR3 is TGTGCCAGCAGTTTTGCGGGGGCGGAAAATCAGCCCCAGCATTTT.

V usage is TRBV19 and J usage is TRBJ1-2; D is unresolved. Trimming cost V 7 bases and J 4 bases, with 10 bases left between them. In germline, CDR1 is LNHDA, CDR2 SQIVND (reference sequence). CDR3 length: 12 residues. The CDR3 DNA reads TGTGCCAGTACCATCCCAGGCTATGGCTACACCTTC. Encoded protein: CASTIPGYGYTF.

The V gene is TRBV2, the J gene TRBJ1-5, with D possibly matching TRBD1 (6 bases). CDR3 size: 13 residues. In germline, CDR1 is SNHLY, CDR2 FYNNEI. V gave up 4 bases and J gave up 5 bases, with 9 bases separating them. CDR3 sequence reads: CASSGYRDQPQHF. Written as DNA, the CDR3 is TGTGCCAGCAGTGGCTACAGGGATCAGCCCCAGCATTTT.

The CDR3 region has the DNA TGTGCCAGCAGTCGCTCTGTAGAGCAGTACTTC. This encodes CASSRSVEQYF. The chain couples TRBV28 to TRBJ2-7, with D unresolved. There are 11 residues in the CDR3. The V end was cut by 5 bases, the J end by 7 bases, with 9 bases between. Germline V gives CDR1 MDHEN, CDR2 SYDVKM.

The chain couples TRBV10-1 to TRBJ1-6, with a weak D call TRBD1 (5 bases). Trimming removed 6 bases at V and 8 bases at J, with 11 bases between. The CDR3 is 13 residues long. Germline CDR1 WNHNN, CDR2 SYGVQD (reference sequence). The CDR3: CASRLQEDSPLHF. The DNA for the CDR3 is TGCGCCAGCAGGTTACAGGAGGATTCACCCCTCCACTTT.

The CDR3 DNA reads TGTGCCAGCAGTTTCTACGTGCTACAACAAAGTCGGGCCAACGTCCTGACTTTC. Protein: CASSFYVLQQSRANVLTF. This chain uses TRBV21-1 with TRBJ2-6. TRBV21-1 has pseudogene status. The CDR3 extends over 18 amino acids.

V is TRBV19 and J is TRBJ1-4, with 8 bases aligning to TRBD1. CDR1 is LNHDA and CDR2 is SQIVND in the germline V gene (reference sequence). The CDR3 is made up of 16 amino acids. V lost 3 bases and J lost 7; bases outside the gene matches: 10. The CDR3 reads CASSIGPGQGSEKLFF. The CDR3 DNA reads TGTGCCAGTAGTATTGGCCCCGGACAGGGAAGTGAAAAACTGTTTTTT.

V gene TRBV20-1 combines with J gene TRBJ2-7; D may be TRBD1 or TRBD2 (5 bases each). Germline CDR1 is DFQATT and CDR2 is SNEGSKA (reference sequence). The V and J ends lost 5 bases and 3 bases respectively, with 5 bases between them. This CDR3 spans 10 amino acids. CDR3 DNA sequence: TGCAGTGCTGGGGGCTACGAGCAGTACTTC. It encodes CSAGGYEQYF.

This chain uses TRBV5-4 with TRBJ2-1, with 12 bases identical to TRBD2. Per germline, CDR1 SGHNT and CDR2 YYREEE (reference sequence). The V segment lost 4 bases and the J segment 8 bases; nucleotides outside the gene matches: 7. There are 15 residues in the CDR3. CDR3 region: CASSRTSGVGDEQFF. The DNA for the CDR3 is TGTGCCAGCAGCCGGACTAGCGGGGTAGGGGATGAGCAGTTCTTC.

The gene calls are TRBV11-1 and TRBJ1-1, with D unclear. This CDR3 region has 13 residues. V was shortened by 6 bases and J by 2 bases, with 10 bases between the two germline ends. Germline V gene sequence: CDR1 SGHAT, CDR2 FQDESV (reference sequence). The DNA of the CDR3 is TGTGCCAGCAGATTGACAAAAAACACTGAAGCTTTCTTT. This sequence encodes CASRLTKNTEAFF.

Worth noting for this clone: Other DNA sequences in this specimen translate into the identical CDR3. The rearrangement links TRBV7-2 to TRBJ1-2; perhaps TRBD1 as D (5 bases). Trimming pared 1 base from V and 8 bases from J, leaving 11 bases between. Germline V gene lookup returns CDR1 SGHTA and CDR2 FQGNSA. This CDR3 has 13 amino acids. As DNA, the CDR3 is TGTGCCAGCAGCTTAGTCCAGGGTGGGGGCTACACCTTC. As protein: CASSLVQGGGYTF.

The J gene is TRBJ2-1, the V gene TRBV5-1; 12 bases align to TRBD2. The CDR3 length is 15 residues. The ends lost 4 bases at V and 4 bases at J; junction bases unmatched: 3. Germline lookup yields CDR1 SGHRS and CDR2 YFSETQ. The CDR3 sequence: CASSPGTSGYNEQFF. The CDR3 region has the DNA TGCGCCAGCAGCCCCGGGACTAGCGGGTACAATGAGCAGTTCTTC. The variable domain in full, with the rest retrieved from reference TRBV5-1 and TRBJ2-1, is KAGVTQTPRYLIKTRGQQVTLSCSPISGHRSVSWYQQTPGQGLQFLFEYFSETQRNKGNFPGRFSGRQFSNSRSEMNVSTLELGDSALYLCASSPGTSGYNEQFFGPGTRLTVL.

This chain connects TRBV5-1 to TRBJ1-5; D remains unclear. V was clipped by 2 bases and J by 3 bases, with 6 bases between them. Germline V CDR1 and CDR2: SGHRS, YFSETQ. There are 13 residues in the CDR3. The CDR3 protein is CASSFGANQPQHF. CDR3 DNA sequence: TGCGCCAGCAGCTTCGGAGCCAATCAGCCCCAGCATTTT. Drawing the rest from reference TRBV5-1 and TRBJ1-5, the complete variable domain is KAGVTQTPRYLIKTRGQQVTLSCSPISGHRSVSWYQQTPGQGLQFLFEYFSETQRNKGNFPGRFSGRQFSNSRSEMNVSTLELGDSALYLCASSFGANQPQHFGDGTRLSIL.

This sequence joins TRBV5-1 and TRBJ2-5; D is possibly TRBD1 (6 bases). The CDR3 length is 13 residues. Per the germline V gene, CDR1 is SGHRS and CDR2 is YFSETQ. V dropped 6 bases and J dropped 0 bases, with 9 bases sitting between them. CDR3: CASTRDNQETQYF. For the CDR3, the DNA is TGCGCCAGCACTCGGGACAACCAAGAGACCCAGTACTTC.

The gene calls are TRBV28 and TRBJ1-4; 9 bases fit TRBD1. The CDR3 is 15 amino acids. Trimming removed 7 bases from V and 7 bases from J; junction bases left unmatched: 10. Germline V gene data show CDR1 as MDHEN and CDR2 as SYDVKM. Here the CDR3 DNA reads TGTGCCAGCACCCTCCCCGGGACAGGGACTGAAAAACTGTTTTTT. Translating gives CASTLPGTGTEKLFF.

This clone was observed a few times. DNA of the CDR3: TGTGCCAGTAGTGCCACACAGGGTAATAAGGGCAATCAGCCCCAGCATTTT. It is translated as CASSATQGNKGNQPQHF. The chain is built from TRBV19 and TRBJ1-5, with D possibly being TRBD1 (6 bases). In germline, CDR1 is LNHDA, CDR2 SQIVND (reference sequence). V lost 5 bases and J 2 bases, leaving 19 bases between the germline ends. The CDR3 sequence is 17 residues long.

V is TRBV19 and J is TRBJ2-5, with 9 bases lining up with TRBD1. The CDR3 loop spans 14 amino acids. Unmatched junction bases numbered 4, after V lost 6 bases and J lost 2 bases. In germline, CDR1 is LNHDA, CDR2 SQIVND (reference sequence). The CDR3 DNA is TGTGCCAGTAGCCTCGGGACAGGGCAAGAGACCCAGTACTTC. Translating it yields CASSLGTGQETQYF.